The clone carrying this TCR beta chain occurred many times. These data are taken from a study of T cells in Graves' hyperthyroidism and ophthalmopathy. Amplified TCR beta CDR3 regions derived from RNA transcripts. Primed by the HTBI set, a first-round RT-PCR was run on the TCR CDR3. MiXCR, run by TCRdb on the multiplex PCR reads, gives a single entry per CDR3 protein. The sample holds approximately 640,000 distinct CDR3 sequences, 17% seen once. The sequence was obtained from a man aged 45-60 years with Graves' hyperthyroidism. The sequencing input was blood.

The CDR3 loop is CSATLRTGADTQYF. The CDR3 DNA reads TGCAGTGCTACTCTGAGGACAGGCGCAGATACGCAGTATTTT. V usage is TRBV20-1 and J usage is TRBJ2-3; 7 bases match TRBD1. CDR1 DFQATT and CDR2 SNEGSKA come from the germline V gene (reference sequence). The V gene end was trimmed by 4 bases and the J gene end by 4 bases; junction bases not matched to a gene: 8. There are 14 residues in the CDR3.